This T cell receptor (beta chain) was found in a study of cytomegalovirus exposure and HLA in healthy donors. Remarks on this clone: The junction does not match germline at one end; this may be a read error.

The PCR used 60 Vbeta and 13 Jbeta primers. Original handling: Approximately 11 million of around 85 million unique TCR beta chains were shared, per a later count. Sequencing was performed with immunoSEQ multiplex PCR; in TCRdb, only in-frame clones are kept and a portion is missing. The V and J calls and clone size come from that table; D and trimming were worked out from the DNA. The table has around 210,000 clones, roughly 85% seen once. In germline, CDR1 is MNHNS, CDR2 SASEGT. The CDR3 has 14 residues. Sequenced input: PBMCs. The TCR was taken from a girl aged 2 to 10 in good health and CMV-seronegative. The chain couples TRBV6-1 to TRBJ1-2, with D tentatively TRBD1 (6 bases). As DNA, the CDR3 is TGTGCCAGCAGTGAAGACAGGGAGTACTACGGCTACACCTTC. Amino acids: CASSEDREYYGYTF.